This TCR beta chain stems from a study of shared clonotypes between healthy human individuals. Clones were sequenced by immunoSEQ multiplex PCR, and TCRdb holds only the in-frame ones, with some missing. The table shows some 2.3 million clones, with more than 80% occurring only once. This TCR came from a man between 18 and 35 years old in good health. Some clones in this sample may be carry-over from other donors' samples. Sequencing was carried out using naive CD4+ T cells from PBMCs. Described subset: CD45RA+ positively selected.

The CDR3 DNA is TGTGCCAGCAGTGGCTCAACCTACGAGCAGTACTTC. Its protein product is CASSGSTYEQYF. The rearrangement links TRBV25-1 to TRBJ2-7; the D is unclear. The germline V gene encodes CDR1 MGHDK and CDR2 SYGVNS. This CDR3 is 12 amino acids long. V dropped 4 bases and J dropped 2 bases, with 6 bases sitting between them.